The rows below give T cell receptor beta chains drawn from one sample of a study of response to subunit inactivated influenza vaccine. TCRdb redid the calling of the RT-PCR reads with MiXCR, one entry per CDR3 protein. The top ten clones hold about a tenth of a sample with 860,000 or so distinct CDR3 sequences, 20% to 25% of them seen once. The source was PBMCs from blood, collected about 5 days after vaccination. Every receptor here comes from a man aged 45-65 years who received an inactivated influenza vaccine. Both conserved end residues are part of each CDR3. Each record gives: V gene, D gene, clone size, J gene, CDR3 protein, CDR3 DNA. The D gene is left open where the match is weak. Not all rows give a size; the values are once, few, many and, for expanded clones, a class.

v_call: TRBV5-1
d_call: TRBD2
clone_size: NA
j_call: TRBJ2-7
cdr3_aa: CASSTASGGPYYEQYF
cdr3_nt: TGCGCCAGCAGCACTGCTAGCGGGGGGCCCTACTACGAGCAGTACTTC

v_call: TRBV29-1
d_call: NA
clone_size: NA
j_call: TRBJ2-1
cdr3_aa: CSVPPGVGHNEQFF
cdr3_nt: TGCAGCGTGCCCCCAGGGGTCGGTCACAATGAGCAGTTCTTC

v_call: TRBV12-3/TRBV12-4
d_call: NA
clone_size: few
j_call: TRBJ2-7
cdr3_aa: CASSDRPTSYEQYF
cdr3_nt: TGTGCCAGCAGTGACCGACCGACCTCCTACGAGCAGTACTTC

v_call: TRBV4-3
d_call: NA
clone_size: few
j_call: TRBJ2-1
cdr3_aa: CASSADIRVNEQFF
cdr3_nt: TGCGCCAGCAGCGCGGACATCCGTGTCAATGAGCAGTTCTTC

v_call: TRBV25-1
d_call: TRBD1
clone_size: NA
j_call: TRBJ1-6
cdr3_aa: CASRGGQGDNSPLHF
cdr3_nt: TGTGCCAGCAGGGGGGGACAGGGGGATAATTCACCCCTCCACTTT

v_call: TRBV20-1
d_call: NA
clone_size: once
j_call: TRBJ1-1
cdr3_aa: CSARVLGGTEAFF
cdr3_nt: TGCAGTGCTAGAGTATTGGGGGGCACTGAAGCTTTCTTT

v_call: TRBV28
d_call: NA
clone_size: few
j_call: TRBJ2-7
cdr3_aa: CASSYLTGSEYEQYF
cdr3_nt: TGTGCCAGCAGTTACCTGACAGGTAGCGAATACGAGCAGTACTTC

v_call: TRBV7-9
d_call: NA
clone_size: few
j_call: TRBJ2-5
cdr3_aa: CASSLDGAGVGTQYF
cdr3_nt: TGTGCCAGCAGCTTAGATGGAGCCGGCGTTGGGACCCAGTACTTC

v_call: TRBV4-1
d_call: NA
clone_size: few
j_call: TRBJ1-2
cdr3_aa: CASSRHWAENYGYTF
cdr3_nt: TGCGCCAGCAGCCGACATTGGGCCGAGAACTATGGCTACACCTTC

v_call: TRBV20-1
d_call: TRBD2
clone_size: NA
j_call: TRBJ2-1
cdr3_aa: CSHRGLAGNGEQFF
cdr3_nt: TGCAGCCATAGGGGACTAGCGGGGAACGGTGAGCAGTTCTTC

v_call: TRBV27
d_call: TRBD2
clone_size: few
j_call: TRBJ2-1
cdr3_aa: CASSLRSPFQSLAGVNEQFF
cdr3_nt: TGTGCCAGCAGCCTTCGAAGCCCCTTTCAGTCCCTAGCGGGGGTCAATGAGCAGTTCTTC

v_call: TRBV15
d_call: NA
clone_size: NA
j_call: TRBJ2-3
cdr3_aa: CATSTPGPTDTQYF
cdr3_nt: TGTGCCACCAGCACCCCTGGGCCCACAGATACGCAGTATTTT

v_call: TRBV12-3/TRBV12-4
d_call: NA
clone_size: medium-sized
j_call: TRBJ1-5
cdr3_aa: CASTMKRGNQPQHF
cdr3_nt: TGTGCCAGCACCATGAAGAGGGGGAATCAGCCCCAGCATTTT

v_call: TRBV12-3/TRBV12-4
d_call: NA
clone_size: many
j_call: TRBJ1-2
cdr3_aa: CASSSYYGYTF
cdr3_nt: TGTGCCAGCAGTTCCTACTATGGCTACACCTTC

v_call: TRBV18
d_call: NA
clone_size: NA
j_call: TRBJ1-1
cdr3_aa: CASSPIPGPSTEAFF
cdr3_nt: TGTGCCAGCTCACCCATCCCGGGCCCGAGCACTGAAGCTTTCTTT

v_call: TRBV29-1
d_call: TRBD2
clone_size: NA
j_call: TRBJ2-1
cdr3_aa: CSVEETSGSFGEQFF
cdr3_nt: TGCAGCGTTGAAGAGACTAGCGGGAGTTTTGGAGAGCAGTTCTTC

v_call: TRBV28
d_call: TRBD2
clone_size: NA
j_call: TRBJ2-7
cdr3_aa: CASRNSGGLVYEQYF
cdr3_nt: TGTGCCAGCAGGAATAGCGGGGGTCTCGTCTACGAGCAGTACTTC

v_call: TRBV7-9
d_call: TRBD1
clone_size: NA
j_call: TRBJ2-1
cdr3_aa: CASSPTGGFPNEQFF
cdr3_nt: TGTGCCAGCAGCCCCACAGGGGGCTTCCCCAATGAGCAGTTCTTC

v_call: TRBV6-1
d_call: TRBD1
clone_size: NA
j_call: TRBJ1-2
cdr3_aa: CASNRQGIYGYTF
cdr3_nt: TGTGCCAGCAACCGACAGGGAATCTATGGCTACACCTTC

v_call: TRBV7-7
d_call: TRBD2
clone_size: NA
j_call: TRBJ2-1
cdr3_aa: CTLSLALLAGTSYNEQFF
cdr3_nt: TGTACCCTCAGTTTAGCCCTACTAGCGGGGACCTCCTACAATGAGCAGTTCTTC

v_call: TRBV5-1
d_call: NA
clone_size: NA
j_call: TRBJ1-1
cdr3_aa: CASSFEGHTEAFF
cdr3_nt: TGCGCCAGCAGCTTTGAGGGGCACACTGAAGCTTTCTTT

v_call: TRBV6-2/TRBV6-3
d_call: NA
clone_size: NA
j_call: TRBJ2-7
cdr3_aa: CASSYSGQLQYF
cdr3_nt: TGTGCCAGCAGTTACTCCGGACAGCTCCAGTACTTC